The table lists the clone carrying this T cell receptor beta chain with a few counts. A second about 7 to 11 cycle PCR used barcoded and J-beta primers. Each cDNA was tagged by a template-switch adaptor containing 12 random nucleotides. MiXCR was run by TCRdb on the 5' RACE reads, yielding one entry per CDR3 protein. The sample shows over 950,000 distinct CDR3 sequences, 35% to 40% of them seen only once. These data are taken from a study of blood T cells in healthy people across ages. Extractions gave at least 5 micrograms of total RNA per sample. This CDR3 spans 16 amino acids. The germline V gene has CDR1 DFQATT and CDR2 SNEGSKA (reference sequence). Trimming removed 0 bases from V and 0 bases from J, with 12 bases in between.

Sequencing was performed on blood. This chain links TRBV20-1 with TRBJ2-1; D uncertain. The TCR was taken from a man between 18 and 29 years old in good health. CDR3 loop: CSARDLAGHSYNEQFF. DNA for the CDR3: TGCAGTGCTAGAGATCTGGCTGGTCACTCCTACAATGAGCAGTTCTTC.